Listed here are 17 T cell receptor beta chains from one sample, sequenced in a study of T cell clonality in common variable immunodeficiency. Sequencing was performed with immunoSEQ multiplex PCR; in TCRdb, only in-frame clones are kept and a portion is missing. The sample has roughly 40,000 clones, none seen only once. Sequences were obtained from peripheral blood mononuclear cells. The receptors derive from a person between 18 and 69 years old in good health.

This clone was detected many times. The read ends 3 residues before the CDR3 terminus; that terminus is restored from the germline J gene. V and J are TRBV7-9 and TRBJ2-5; 12 positions match TRBD2. From germline, CDR1 is SEHNR and CDR2 FQNEAQ (reference sequence). CDR3 size: 14 residues. V dropped 10 bases and J dropped 5; count of bases not matched to a gene: 8. The part of the CDR3 DNA that was read is TGTGCCACCTCTCTAGCGGGAGGGCGGGAGACC. This sequence encodes CATSLAGGRET. The whole CDR3 sequence reads CATSLAGGRETQYF. Together with reference TRBV7-9 and TRBJ2-5, the CDR3 gives the full variable domain: DTGVSQNPRHKITKRGQNVTFRCDPISEHNRLYWYRQTLGQGPEFLTYFQNEAQLEKSRLLSDRFSAERPKGSFSTLEIQRTEQGDSAMYLCATSLAGGRETQYFGPGTRLLVL.

The table lists this clone with many counts. Read data end 3 residues before the CDR3 end; the end is taken from the germline J gene. V and J are TRBV4-1 and TRBJ2-3, with D tentatively TRBD2 (5 bases). The V end lost 1 base, the J end lost 2 bases, and 13 bases lay between the germline ends. CDR3 length: 16 residues. Germline lookup yields CDR1 MGHRA and CDR2 YSYEKL. Partial CDR3 DNA: TGCGCCAGCAGCCAAGTGCTAGGACTGTACACAGATACG. Translated, it gives CASSQVLGLYTDT. The whole CDR3 protein reads CASSQVLGLYTDTQYF.

This clone was counted many times. The read comes to an end 3 residues before the CDR3 does, leaving the germline J gene to fill in the end. The rearrangement links TRBV5-1 to TRBJ1-1; the match to TRBD1 covers 7 bases. Unmatched junction bases numbered 6, after V lost 4 bases and J lost 0 bases. From germline, CDR1 is SGHRS and CDR2 YFSETQ. This CDR3 region has 15 residues. The part of the CDR3 DNA that was read is TGCGCCAGCAGCACGGGACAGTTCATGAACACTGAA. Translated, it gives CASSTGQFMNTE. The whole CDR3 protein reads CASSTGQFMNTEAFF. The full variable domain, completed using reference TRBV5-1 and TRBJ1-1, is KAGVTQTPRYLIKTRGQQVTLSCSPISGHRSVSWYQQTPGQGLQFLFEYFSETQRNKGNFPGRFSGRQFSNSRSEMNVSTLELGDSALYLCASSTGQFMNTEAFFGQGTRLTVV.

This clone showed up many times. Read coverage stops 3 residues before the CDR3 terminus; the germline J gene supplies the remainder. This chain uses TRBV12-3 or TRBV12-4 with TRBJ2-2; 9 nucleotides align to TRBD2. The CDR3 contains 16 residues. Trimming at V came to 1 base and at J to 3 bases, leaving 3 bases not matched to a gene. The part of the CDR3 DNA that was read is TGTGCCAGCAGTTTAGGGACTAGCGCCGACACCGGGGAG. Translation: CASSLGTSADTGE. In full, the CDR3 reads CASSLGTSADTGELFF.

The table lists this clone with many counts. The sequence runs out 3 residues before the end of the CDR3; the remainder is reconstructed from the germline J gene. This chain uses TRBV5-4 with TRBJ1-4; 10 positions match TRBD1. Losses at the gene ends were 4 bases for V and 1 base for J; bases not matched to a gene: 4. Germline loops: CDR1 SGHNT, CDR2 YYREEE (reference sequence). The CDR3 is 16 residues long. CDR3 DNA (partial): TGTGCCAGCAGCGCCGGGACAGGGGAAACTAATGAAAAA. Protein sequence: CASSAGTGETNEK. The full CDR3 is CASSAGTGETNEKLFF.

This clone was counted many times. The CDR3 goes on 3 residues after the read ends, and that part is filled in from the germline J gene. V gene TRBV2 combines with J gene TRBJ2-7, with 8 bases lining up with TRBD1. Per the germline V gene, CDR1 is SNHLY and CDR2 is FYNNEI. This CDR3 is built from 15 residues. After removal of 3 bases from V and 2 bases from J, the junction contained 6 bases not matched to a gene. CDR3 region: CASSEIGTGPYEQYF. CDR3 DNA (partial): TGTGCCAGCAGTGAGATCGGGACAGGTCCCTACGAG.

There are many counts of this clone. Read coverage stops 3 residues before the CDR3 terminus; the germline J gene supplies the remainder. The V and J genes are TRBV12-3 or TRBV12-4 and TRBJ2-3, with 15 bases that match TRBD2. The CDR3 has 16 amino acids. V shed 7 bases, J shed 6 bases, and the junction held 8 bases outside the gene matches. CDR3 region: CASKFGTSGRTDTQYF. CDR3 DNA (partial): TGTGCCAGCAAATTTGGGACTAGCGGGAGGACGGATACG.

This clone was detected many times. The read ends 3 residues early relative to the CDR3; the germline J gene fills the gap. The V gene is TRBV5-6, the J gene TRBJ2-1; the D gene is possibly TRBD2 (6 bases). The CDR3 length is 15 residues. The germline V gene encodes CDR1 SGHDT and CDR2 YYEEEE. V was trimmed by 2 bases and J by 4 bases, leaving 13 bases between them. Here the CDR3 reads CASSFTSSAYNEQFF. Incomplete CDR3 DNA: TGTGCCAGCAGCTTCACTTCTAGCGCGTACAATGAG.

This clone was detected ten times or more. The read ends 3 residues before the CDR3 terminus; that terminus is restored from the germline J gene. V and J are TRBV12-5 and TRBJ2-2, with D possibly matching TRBD1 (6 bases). The V end was cut by 2 bases, the J end by 9 bases, with 10 bases between. Germline CDR1 LGHNT, CDR2 FRNRAP. This CDR3 contains 13 residues. The sequenced CDR3 bases are TGTGCTAGTGGTTTGCCAGGGGTGTGGGAG. Its translation is CASGLPGVWE. The whole CDR3 is CASGLPGVWELFF.

This clone appeared a few times. Coverage ceases 3 residues before the CDR3 finishes, and the germline J gene fills in the end. The chain is built from TRBV7-6 and TRBJ1-1; maybe TRBD1 (6 bases). Per the germline V gene, CDR1 is SGHVS and CDR2 is FNYEAQ. Trimming removed 0 bases at V and 0 bases at J, with 8 bases between. The CDR3 totals 15 residues. CDR3 residues: CASSLAQGLNTEAFF. The CDR3 DNA, read in part, is TGTGCCAGCAGCTTAGCGCAGGGGTTGAACACTGAA.

This clone was found many times. The missing CDR3 end, 3 residues past where the read stops, is filled in from the germline J gene. This rearrangement joins TRBV20-1 to TRBJ2-3, with 7 bases matching TRBD1. This CDR3 has 16 residues. The germline V gene has CDR1 DFQATT and CDR2 SNEGSKA (reference sequence). With 1 base clipped from V and 6 bases from J, the junction kept 13 bases outside the gene matches. The CDR3 loop reads CSARAATGAGGDTQYF. The sequenced CDR3 bases are TGCAGTGCTAGAGCTGCCACAGGGGCTGGCGGGGATACG.

This clone was seen repeatedly, ten times or more. Sequencing ends 3 residues short of the CDR3 end; the germline J gene provides the rest. The rearrangement links TRBV19 to TRBJ1-3; D perhaps matches TRBD1 (6 bases). Trimming cost V 3 bases and J 4 bases, with 7 bases left between them. Per the germline V gene, CDR1 is LNHDA and CDR2 is SQIVND (reference sequence). The CDR3 contains 13 residues. The CDR3 bases that were read are TGTGCCAGTAGTATCAGGGGAGGAAACACC. It encodes CASSIRGGNT. The CDR3, in full, reads CASSIRGGNTIYF.

Note on this clone: From the germline J gene comes the end of the CDR3, since the read stops 3 residues before it. V and J are TRBV20-1 and TRBJ2-7, with TRBD2 as a possible D gene (6 bases). With 3 bases removed from V and 0 bases from J, the gap between germline ends came to 9 bases. This CDR3 region has 13 residues. The germline V gene has CDR1 DFQATT and CDR2 SNEGSKA (reference sequence). The part of the CDR3 DNA that was read is TGCAGTGCTAGTCGGGACTTCTCCTACGAG. As protein: CSASRDFSYE. The entire CDR3 protein is CSASRDFSYEQYF.

This clone has ten or more counts. The observed sequence ends 3 residues before the CDR3 terminus, with the missing tail filled in from the germline J gene. V gene TRBV19 combines with J gene TRBJ2-2, with 8 bases lining up with TRBD1. V lost 7 bases and J lost 1; bases outside the gene matches: 5. This CDR3 contains 15 residues. CDR1 LNHDA and CDR2 SQIVND come from the germline V gene (reference sequence). This chain's CDR3 is CASNLDRENTGELFF. The sequenced CDR3 bases are TGTGCCAGTAATTTGGACAGGGAGAACACCGGGGAG.

This clone turned up a few times. The missing CDR3 end, 3 residues past where the read stops, is filled in from the germline J gene. This chain connects TRBV5-1 to TRBJ2-7, with 11 bases that match TRBD2. Trimming removed 0 bases from V and 3 bases from J; junction bases left unmatched: 2. The CDR3 runs to 15 residues. Looked up from germline, CDR1 is SGHRS and CDR2 is YFSETQ. The part of the CDR3 DNA that was read is TGCGCCAGCAGCTTGGCGGGACTAGCGGACTACGAG. It codes for CASSLAGLADYE. The full CDR3 reads CASSLAGLADYEQYF.

This clone was recorded many times. The read terminates 3 residues before the CDR3 end, so the remaining end is supplied by the germline J gene. The chain links TRBV7-6 to TRBJ1-1; D possibly corresponds to TRBD1 (5 bases). The CDR3 spans 12 residues. The V end lost 5 bases, the J end lost 2 bases, and 6 bases lay between the germline ends. The germline gives CDR1 SGHVS, CDR2 FNYEAQ. The DNA read from the CDR3 is TGTGCCAGCAGCGGACACAACACTGAA. This gives the protein CASSGHNTE. The complete CDR3 sequence is CASSGHNTEAFF.

This clone appeared many times. The read gets to within 3 residues of the CDR3 end, and the germline J gene fills in the rest. This chain links TRBV19 with TRBJ1-2; TRBD1 is a possible D gene (5 bases). This CDR3 has 13 amino acids. Looked up from germline, CDR1 is LNHDA and CDR2 is SQIVND (reference sequence). V was cut by 2 bases and J by 6 bases, with 10 bases left in between. CDR3 protein: CASSIQGGDGYTF. CDR3 DNA (partial): TGTGCCAGTAGTATACAGGGAGGTGATGGC. The variable domain in full, with the rest retrieved from reference TRBV19 and TRBJ1-2, is DGGITQSPKYLFRKEGQNVTLSCEQNLNHDAMYWYRQDPGQGLRLIYYSQIVNDFQKGDIAEGYSVSREKKESFPLTVTSAQKNPTAFYLCASSIQGGDGYTFGSGTRLTVV.